Listed below are T cell receptor beta chains from one sample, sequenced in a study of T cell repertoires in cytomegalovirus infection. The antigens for these receptors are not known. TCRdb re-derived calls from the reads in MiXCR, one entry per CDR3 protein. The sample contains a few hundred thousand distinct CDR3 sequences, approximately 40% of which appear only once. The source material was cultured PBMCs, sampled from culture after CMV antigen stimulation. The receptors were sampled from a human donor in good health (CMV status not recorded). Some clones in this sample may be carry-over from other donors' samples. The CDR3 runs from the conserved cysteine through the conserved F or W. The D gene is left open where the match is weak. Some rows mark clone size as missing; the rest say once, few, many or name a class of expanded clone.

TRBV29-1	.	.	TRBJ2-7	CSGSPSLTDEQYF	TGCAGCGGGAGCCCGTCCCTTACGGACGAGCAGTACTTC
TRBV7-2	few	.	TRBJ1-2	CASSPGGGFSYGYTF	TGTGCCAGCAGCCCCGGGGGGGGGTTTAGCTATGGCTACACCTTC
TRBV7-2	few	TRBD2	TRBJ2-5	CASSTGTSLQETQYF	TGTGCCAGCAGCACTGGGACTAGCCTTCAAGAGACCCAGTACTTC
TRBV7-2	few	.	TRBJ1-5	CASSSSLGQPQHF	TGTGCCAGCAGCTCATCGTTAGGACAGCCCCAGCATTTT
TRBV19	.	.	TRBJ1-1	CASSIQRGEAFF	TGTGCCAGTAGTATTCAGAGAGGGGAAGCTTTCTTT
TRBV12-3/TRBV12-4	.	.	TRBJ2-7	CASSFDPTYSYEQYF	TGTGCCAGCAGTTTTGACCCCACGTACTCCTACGAGCAGTACTTC
TRBV7-2	few	.	TRBJ1-4	CASSLEASKEKLFF	TGTGCCAGCAGCTTAGAGGCTTCAAAGGAAAAACTGTTTTTT
TRBV27	few	.	TRBJ2-1	CASSFEVGRDEQFF	TGTGCCAGCAGTTTTGAGGTAGGCCGGGATGAGCAGTTCTTC
TRBV7-6	.	.	TRBJ2-3	CASSSRGARSTDTQYF	TGTGCCAGCAGCTCCCGGGGTGCCAGGAGTACAGATACGCAGTATTTT
TRBV12-3/TRBV12-4	.	TRBD2	TRBJ2-5	CASSPPGAGGGETQYF	TGTGCCAGCAGCCCCCCAGGGGCGGGAGGCGGGGAGACCCAGTACTTC
TRBV6-1	.	TRBD2	TRBJ2-7	CASRASGRAYEQYF	TGTGCCAGCAGAGCTAGCGGGAGGGCCTACGAGCAGTACTTC
TRBV7-2	many	.	TRBJ1-1	CASSLSRANTEAFF	TGTGCCAGCAGCTTATCCAGGGCGAACACTGAAGCTTTCTTT
TRBV5-1	.	.	TRBJ2-3	CASSITSSTDTQYF	TGCGCCAGCAGCATTACTAGTAGCACAGATACGCAGTATTTT
TRBV7-6	few	TRBD1	TRBJ2-7	CASSATPGQGYSEQYF	TGTGCCAGCAGCGCCACACCGGGACAGGGGTACTCCGAGCAGTACTTC
TRBV4-1	.	TRBD2	TRBJ2-7	CASSHSALAGSSYEQYF	TGCGCCAGCAGCCATAGTGCGCTAGCGGGGAGCTCCTACGAGCAGTACTTC
TRBV7-6	.	.	TRBJ1-5	CASSRWVGNQPQHF	TGTGCCAGCAGCCGTTGGGTGGGGAATCAGCCCCAGCATTTT
TRBV7-2	many	TRBD2	TRBJ2-5	CASSGPLRGRAIVYQYF	TGTGCCAGCAGCGGACCGTTAAGAGGGAGGGCCATCGTTTACCAGTACTTC
TRBV15	few	TRBD2	TRBJ2-1	CATSGELTSGRANEQFF	TGTGCCACCAGCGGCGAACTGACTAGCGGGAGAGCAAATGAGCAGTTCTTC
TRBV11-2	.	.	TRBJ2-1	CASSQDIFNEQFF	TGTGCCAGCAGCCAGGACATATTCAATGAGCAGTTCTTC
TRBV11-2	.	.	TRBJ2-1	CASSLRDGEQFF	TGTGCCAGCAGCCTTCGGGACGGCGAGCAGTTCTTC
TRBV7-2	few	.	TRBJ2-1	CASSHARGAVDEQFF	TGTGCCAGCAGCCACGCTAGGGGGGCTGTGGATGAGCAGTTCTTC
TRBV14	.	.	TRBJ2-7	CASSQGGAGNYEQYF	TGTGCCAGCAGCCAAGGTGGGGCAGGCAACTACGAGCAGTACTTC
TRBV7-2	few	TRBD1	TRBJ1-1	CASSYNRGPRTEAFF	TGTGCCAGCAGCTACAACAGGGGGCCGAGGACTGAAGCTTTCTTT
TRBV7-6	.	.	TRBJ2-4	CASSLGRAGDRDIQYF	TGTGCCAGCAGCTTAGGGAGGGCAGGGGATCGAGACATTCAGTACTTC
TRBV29-1	.	TRBD2	TRBJ2-1	CSVEDRGGLSNEQFF	TGCAGCGTTGAAGATCGGGGGGGGTTGAGCAATGAGCAGTTCTTC
TRBV7-9	.	TRBD1	TRBJ1-1	CASSFLPGQGNTEAFF	TGTGCCAGCAGCTTCCTTCCAGGACAGGGGAACACTGAAGCTTTCTTT
TRBV7-8	many	.	TRBJ2-1	CASSSIPRSSYNEQFF	TGTGCCAGCAGCTCAATACCGCGGAGCTCCTACAATGAGCAGTTCTTC
TRBV19	once	.	TRBJ2-1	CASGSDLEQFF	TGTGCCAGTGGTAGCGATCTTGAGCAGTTCTTC
TRBV7-2	few	.	TRBJ2-5	CASTLRGGEGTQYF	TGTGCCAGCACCCTCAGGGGGGGCGAAGGGACCCAGTACTTC
TRBV12-3/TRBV12-4	.	.	TRBJ1-5	CASSPEGDQPQHF	TGTGCCAGCAGTCCCGAAGGGGATCAGCCCCAGCATTTT
TRBV7-2	.	TRBD1	TRBJ1-2	CASSPHRGIRYGYTF	TGTGCCAGCAGCCCACACAGGGGGATTCGGTATGGCTACACCTTC
TRBV6-1	few	TRBD1	TRBJ2-7	CASSGRGQGVFREQYF	TGTGCCAGCAGTGGTCGCGGACAGGGGGTCTTTAGGGAGCAGTACTTC
TRBV11-2	.	.	TRBJ1-1	CASSLVWGHNTEAFF	TGTGCCAGCAGCTTAGTTTGGGGGCATAACACTGAAGCTTTCTTT
TRBV7-9	.	.	TRBJ2-2	CASSFAGVDTGELFF	TGTGCCAGCAGCTTCGCGGGCGTCGATACCGGGGAGCTGTTTTTT
TRBV27	.	TRBD1	TRBJ2-7	CASSFISGTAPYEQYF	TGTGCCAGCAGTTTCATCTCCGGGACAGCCCCTTACGAGCAGTACTTC
TRBV7-2	.	.	TRBJ2-1	CASTLSTGVNEQFF	TGTGCCAGCACTCTTTCAACGGGGGTCAATGAGCAGTTCTTC
TRBV23-1	.	TRBD2	TRBJ2-4	CASSKSGGGNIQYF	TGTGCCAGCAGTAAATCGGGGGGAGGGAACATTCAGTACTTC
TRBV2	.	TRBD1	TRBJ1-5	CATQLRQGANQPQHF	TGTGCCACCCAGTTGCGACAGGGCGCCAATCAGCCCCAGCATTTT
TRBV25-1	once	.	TRBJ2-7	CASSEWAGLGGQYF	TGTGCCAGCAGTGAGTGGGCAGGGCTCGGAGGGCAGTACTTC
TRBV20-1	once	TRBD1	TRBJ2-2	CSARLGQQNTGELFF	TGCAGTGCTAGATTGGGACAGCAAAACACCGGGGAGCTGTTTTTT
TRBV10-3	.	TRBD1	TRBJ1-6	CAIRRTGGTGDSPLHF	TGTGCCATCAGACGGACAGGGGGGACGGGTGATTCACCCCTCCACTTT
TRBV12-3/TRBV12-4	once	TRBD2	TRBJ2-2	CASSSLLAEYTGELFF	TGTGCCAGCAGTTCCTTACTAGCGGAATACACCGGGGAGCTGTTTTTT
TRBV27	few	.	TRBJ2-7	CASSWGYEQYF	TGTGCCAGCTCTTGGGGCTACGAGCAGTACTTC
TRBV11-1	once	.	TRBJ2-3	CASSRVDTDTQYF	TGTGCCAGCAGCCGAGTAGACACAGATACGCAGTATTTT
TRBV7-2	many	TRBD1	TRBJ2-5	CASSSYRGLRETQYF	TGTGCCAGCAGTTCTTACAGGGGGCTAAGGGAGACCCAGTACTTC